These T cell receptor beta chains were read from a single sample in a study of blood T cell repertoires in COVID-19. Only in-frame clones appear in the TCRdb table, and some are missing; sequencing was by immunoSEQ multiplex PCR. In the table there are around 300,000 clones, 88% of which are singletons. The sequencing input was peripheral blood. The receptor source for this set is a woman between 45 and 60 years old with active or convalescent COVID-19. Each CDR3 is given with its conserved first and last residue. A D gene is named only where the DNA matches it firmly. Clone size appears in some rows only: once, few, many, or a class for an expanded clone.

V: TRBV19; D: .; size: .; J: TRBJ2-1; CDR3: CASMGWPNYNEQFF; DNA: TGTGCCAGTATGGGCTGGCCTAACTACAATGAGCAGTTCTTC
V: TRBV5-1; D: .; size: .; J: TRBJ2-2; CDR3: CASSLSGPWLFF; DNA: TGCGCCAGCAGCCTAAGCGGACCCTGGCTGTTTTTT
V: TRBV27; D: TRBD1; size: .; J: TRBJ1-4; CDR3: CASSLLRTGGDEKLFF; DNA: TGTGCCAGCAGTTTACTAAGGACAGGGGGAGATGAAAAACTGTTTTTT
V: TRBV6-5; D: .; size: many; J: TRBJ2-5; CDR3: CASSYSQGGSETQYF; DNA: TGTGCCAGCAGTTACTCTCAGGGGGGATCAGAGACCCAGTACTTC
V: TRBV4-2; D: TRBD1; size: .; J: TRBJ1-2; CDR3: CASLPGGDRANYGYTF; DNA: TGTGCCAGCCTACCGGGGGGGGACAGAGCTAACTATGGCTACACCTTC
V: TRBV28; D: .; size: once; J: TRBJ1-3; CDR3: CASSLTVREGSGNTIYF; DNA: TGTGCCAGCAGTTTAACGGTCAGGGAGGGCTCTGGAAACACCATATATTTT
V: TRBV27; D: TRBD2; size: .; J: TRBJ2-7; CDR3: CASSQGLAGGRPKEQYF; DNA: TGTGCCAGCAGTCAGGGACTAGCGGGGGGACGCCCTAAAGAGCAGTACTTC
V: TRBV7-2; D: TRBD1; size: .; J: TRBJ1-2; CDR3: CASSPDRGRGYGYTF; DNA: TGTGCCAGCAGCCCGGACAGGGGTAGGGGCTATGGCTACACCTTC
V: TRBV5-1; D: TRBD2; size: .; J: TRBJ2-1; CDR3: CASSGLAGGTLYNEQFF; DNA: TGCGCCAGCAGCGGACTAGCGGGAGGAACCCTTTACAATGAGCAGTTCTTC
V: TRBV18; D: .; size: .; J: TRBJ2-7; CDR3: CASSPPTSGASYEQYF; DNA: TGTGCCAGCTCACCACCGACGTCAGGGGCCTCCTACGAGCAGTACTTC
V: TRBV28; D: .; size: once; J: TRBJ1-4; CDR3: CASSLQNEKLFF; DNA: TGTGCCAGCAGTTTGCAGAATGAAAAACTGTTTTTT
V: TRBV7-2; D: .; size: .; J: TRBJ2-5; CDR3: CASSLFMGHIQETQYF; DNA: TGTGCCAGCAGCTTATTCATGGGACACATACAAGAGACCCAGTACTTC
V: TRBV12-3/TRBV12-4; D: .; size: .; J: TRBJ1-1; CDR3: CASSFSGETEAFF; DNA: TGTGCCAGCAGTTTTTCAGGTGAGACTGAAGCTTTCTTT
V: TRBV7-2; D: .; size: .; J: TRBJ2-1; CDR3: CASSLRRGSYNEQFF; DNA: TGTGCCAGCAGCTTAAGGCGGGGATCCTACAATGAGCAGTTCTTC
V: TRBV28; D: .; size: few; J: TRBJ1-1; CDR3: CASSFDRRTEAFF; DNA: TGTGCCAGCAGTTTTGACAGGCGCACTGAAGCTTTCTTT
V: TRBV20-1; D: TRBD1; size: .; J: TRBJ1-4; CDR3: CSASGGQGGEKLFF; DNA: TGCAGTGCTAGTGGGGGACAGGGAGGGGAAAAACTGTTTTTT
V: TRBV19; D: .; size: once; J: TRBJ2-3; CDR3: CASRKAASTDTQYF; DNA: TGTGCCAGTAGAAAAGCGGCTAGCACAGATACGCAGTATTTT
V: TRBV7-8; D: TRBD1; size: .; J: TRBJ1-2; CDR3: CASSLEGGSPNYGYTF; DNA: TGTGCCAGCAGCTTAGAAGGGGGCAGTCCTAACTATGGCTACACCTTC
V: TRBV24-1; D: TRBD2; size: .; J: TRBJ2-2; CDR3: CATSDRPGTSGSNTGELFF; DNA: TGTGCCACCAGTGATAGGCCCGGGACTAGCGGCTCGAACACCGGGGAGCTGTTTTTT
V: TRBV27; D: .; size: .; J: TRBJ2-7; CDR3: CASSLAGYHEQYF; DNA: TGTGCCAGCAGTTTGGCGGGGTACCACGAGCAGTACTTC
V: TRBV3-1/TRBV3-2; D: .; size: once; J: TRBJ1-6; CDR3: CASSQDGRERSPLHF; DNA: TGTGCCAGCAGCCAAGACGGGAGGGAACGGTCACCCCTCCACTTT
V: TRBV30; D: TRBD1; size: .; J: TRBJ1-1; CDR3: CASQGDRTEAFF; DNA: TGTGCCTCGCAGGGGGATAGAACTGAAGCTTTCTTT
V: TRBV19; D: .; size: .; J: TRBJ2-2; CDR3: CASSRSGQNTGELFF; DNA: TGTGCCAGTAGTAGGTCCGGACAGAACACCGGGGAGCTGTTTTTT
V: TRBV18; D: TRBD1; size: .; J: TRBJ1-5; CDR3: CASSAIQGLGNQPQHF; DNA: TGTGCCAGCTCAGCAATACAGGGGTTGGGCAATCAGCCCCAGCATTTT
V: TRBV28; D: .; size: .; J: TRBJ2-2; CDR3: CASNLISAGRAGELFF; DNA: TGTGCCAGCAACCTCATCTCGGCGGGAAGGGCCGGGGAGCTGTTTTTT
V: TRBV27; D: .; size: .; J: TRBJ1-5; CDR3: CASSFSGSNQPQHF; DNA: TGTGCCAGCAGTTTCTCGGGGAGCAATCAGCCCCAGCATTTT
V: TRBV28; D: .; size: .; J: TRBJ2-3; CDR3: CASSLRGAGTDTQYF; DNA: TGTGCCAGCAGCCTCCGAGGCGCGGGCACAGATACGCAGTATTTT
V: TRBV9; D: .; size: .; J: TRBJ2-1; CDR3: CASSTRGYNEQFF; DNA: TGTGCCAGCAGCACAAGGGGATACAATGAGCAGTTCTTC
V: TRBV5-1; D: TRBD2; size: once; J: TRBJ2-5; CDR3: CASRLSGLETQYF; DNA: TGCGCCAGCAGGCTTAGCGGGCTGGAGACCCAGTACTTC
V: TRBV6-5; D: .; size: .; J: TRBJ2-6; CDR3: CASSRTGSGANVLTF; DNA: TGTGCCAGCAGCCGCACAGGCTCCGGGGCCAACGTCCTGACTTTC
V: TRBV3-1/TRBV3-2; D: TRBD1; size: .; J: TRBJ1-2; CDR3: CASSQGSSGTGQSGYTF; DNA: TGTGCCAGCAGCCAAGGTAGTTCTGGGACAGGTCAATCTGGCTACACCTTC
V: TRBV28; D: TRBD1; size: .; J: TRBJ1-4; CDR3: CASRPRTGGNEKLFF; DNA: TGTGCCAGCAGGCCTCGGACAGGGGGGAATGAAAAACTGTTTTTT
V: TRBV12-1; D: .; size: .; J: TRBJ2-5; CDR3: CASSVGLAGLSQETQYF; DNA: TGTGCCAGCAGCGTGGGACTAGCGGGACTTTCCCAAGAGACCCAGTACTTC
V: TRBV29-1; D: .; size: .; J: TRBJ1-5; CDR3: CSYSAGRNQPQHF; DNA: TGCAGCTACTCGGCGGGACGTAATCAGCCCCAGCATTTT
V: TRBV18; D: TRBD1; size: .; J: TRBJ1-5; CDR3: CASSPTGGDQPQHF; DNA: TGTGCCAGCTCACCGACAGGGGGCGACCAGCCCCAGCATTTT
V: TRBV19; D: TRBD2; size: .; J: TRBJ2-2; CDR3: CASSIPGGTGELFF; DNA: TGTGCCAGTAGTATCCCGGGAGGAACCGGGGAGCTGTTTTTT
V: TRBV10-3; D: TRBD1; size: .; J: TRBJ1-1; CDR3: CATRQGMNTEAFF; DNA: TGTGCCACCAGACAGGGCATGAACACTGAAGCTTTCTTT
V: TRBV19; D: .; size: .; J: TRBJ1-1; CDR3: CASSTYTTVNTEAFF; DNA: TGTGCCAGTAGTACCTACACCACAGTGAACACTGAAGCTTTCTTT
V: TRBV7-9; D: .; size: .; J: TRBJ2-5; CDR3: CASSLASGLETQYF; DNA: TGTGCCAGCAGCTTAGCTAGCGGACTAGAGACCCAGTACTTC
V: TRBV19; D: TRBD2; size: .; J: TRBJ2-5; CDR3: CASSIGRLAVLQETQYF; DNA: TGTGCCAGTAGTATAGGGAGGCTAGCGGTCCTCCAAGAGACCCAGTACTTC
V: TRBV7-8; D: TRBD1; size: few; J: TRBJ1-2; CDR3: CASSPRTGGGYTF; DNA: TGTGCCAGCAGCCCGAGGACAGGGGGCGGCTACACCTTC
V: TRBV29-1; D: .; size: few; J: TRBJ2-7; CDR3: CSVGDFTYEQYF; DNA: TGCAGCGTTGGGGACTTCACCTACGAGCAGTACTTC
V: TRBV4-1; D: TRBD2; size: once; J: TRBJ2-3; CDR3: CASSQVFLAGDTRDTQYF; DNA: TGCGCCAGCAGCCAAGTTTTTCTAGCGGGGGACACGCGGGACACGCAGTATTTT
V: TRBV13; D: TRBD1; size: .; J: TRBJ1-3; CDR3: CASSQGDSRISGNTIYF; DNA: TGTGCCAGCAGCCAAGGGGACAGCCGAATCTCTGGAAACACCATATATTTT
V: TRBV28; D: TRBD1; size: once; J: TRBJ2-7; CDR3: CASRHGTGFNEQYF; DNA: TGTGCCAGCAGGCACGGGACAGGGTTCAACGAGCAGTACTTC
V: TRBV4-1; D: TRBD1; size: .; J: TRBJ1-2; CDR3: CASSQGQGTYGYTF; DNA: TGCGCCAGCAGCCAGGGACAGGGGACCTATGGCTACACCTTC